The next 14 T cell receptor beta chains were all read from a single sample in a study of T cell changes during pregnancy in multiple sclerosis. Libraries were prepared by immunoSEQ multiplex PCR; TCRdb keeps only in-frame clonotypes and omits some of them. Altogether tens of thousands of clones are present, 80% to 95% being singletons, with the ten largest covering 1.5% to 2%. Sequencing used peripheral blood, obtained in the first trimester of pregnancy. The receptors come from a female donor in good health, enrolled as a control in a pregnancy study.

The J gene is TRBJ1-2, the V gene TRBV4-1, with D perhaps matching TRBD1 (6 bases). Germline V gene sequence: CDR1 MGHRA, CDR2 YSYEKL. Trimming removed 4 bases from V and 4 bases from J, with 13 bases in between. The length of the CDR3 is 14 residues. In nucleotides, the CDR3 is TGCGCCAGCAGCCCACAGGGATACGTCTATGGCTACACCTTC. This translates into CASSPQGYVYGYTF.

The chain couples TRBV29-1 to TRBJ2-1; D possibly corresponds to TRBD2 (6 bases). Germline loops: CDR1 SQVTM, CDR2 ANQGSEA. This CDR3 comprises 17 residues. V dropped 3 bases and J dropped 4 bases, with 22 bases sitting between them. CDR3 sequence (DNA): TGCAGCGTTGAGGTATGGAGCGGGCATACCTCATACAATGAGCAGTTCTTC. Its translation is CSVEVWSGHTSYNEQFF.

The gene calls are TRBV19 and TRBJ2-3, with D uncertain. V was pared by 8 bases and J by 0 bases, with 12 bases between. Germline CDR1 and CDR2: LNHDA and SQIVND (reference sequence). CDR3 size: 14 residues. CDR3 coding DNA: TGTGCCAGTCGAGGTTACTCTAGCACAGATACGCAGTATTTT. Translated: CASRGYSSTDTQYF.

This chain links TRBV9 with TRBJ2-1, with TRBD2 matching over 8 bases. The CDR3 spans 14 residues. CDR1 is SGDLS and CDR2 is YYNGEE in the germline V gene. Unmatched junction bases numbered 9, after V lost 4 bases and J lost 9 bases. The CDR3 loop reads CASSYGGGPGEQFF. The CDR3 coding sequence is TGTGCCAGCAGCTACGGGGGGGGACCGGGTGAGCAGTTCTTC.

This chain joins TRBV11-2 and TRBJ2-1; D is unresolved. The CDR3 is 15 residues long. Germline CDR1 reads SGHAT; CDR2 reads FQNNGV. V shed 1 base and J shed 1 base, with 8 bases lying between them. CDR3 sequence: CASSLALLSYNEQFF. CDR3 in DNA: TGTGCCAGCAGCTTAGCACTGCTTTCCTACAATGAGCAGTTCTTC.

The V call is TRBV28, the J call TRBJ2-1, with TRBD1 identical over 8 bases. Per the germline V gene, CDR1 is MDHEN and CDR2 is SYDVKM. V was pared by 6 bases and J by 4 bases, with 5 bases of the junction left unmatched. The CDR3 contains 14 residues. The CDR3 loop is CASSQGARYNEQFF. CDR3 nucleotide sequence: TGTGCCAGCAGCCAGGGGGCTCGGTACAATGAGCAGTTCTTC.

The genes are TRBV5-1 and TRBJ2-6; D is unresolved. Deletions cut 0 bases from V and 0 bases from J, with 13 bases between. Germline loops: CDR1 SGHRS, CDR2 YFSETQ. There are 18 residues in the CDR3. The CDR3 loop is CASSLAGSHSSGANVLTF. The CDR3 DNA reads TGCGCCAGCAGCTTGGCCGGCAGCCACAGCTCTGGGGCCAACGTCCTGACTTTC.

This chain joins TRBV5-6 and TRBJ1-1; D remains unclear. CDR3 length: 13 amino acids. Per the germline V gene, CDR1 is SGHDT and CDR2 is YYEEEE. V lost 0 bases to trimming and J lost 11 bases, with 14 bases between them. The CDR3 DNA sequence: TGTGCCAGCAGCTTGGCGTTAGGCAGCAGGGCTTTCTTT. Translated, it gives CASSLALGSRAFF.

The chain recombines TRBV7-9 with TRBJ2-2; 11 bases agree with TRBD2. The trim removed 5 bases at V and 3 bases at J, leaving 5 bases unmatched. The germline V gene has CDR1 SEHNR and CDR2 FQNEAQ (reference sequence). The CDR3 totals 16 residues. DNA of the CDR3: TGTGCCAGCAGCATCCTAGCGGGAGGAGACACCGGGGAGCTGTTTTTT. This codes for CASSILAGGDTGELFF.

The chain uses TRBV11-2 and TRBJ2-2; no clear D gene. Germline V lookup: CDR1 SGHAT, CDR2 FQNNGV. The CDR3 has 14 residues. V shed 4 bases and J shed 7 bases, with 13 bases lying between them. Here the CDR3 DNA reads TGTGCCAGCAGCTCCCACGTGGCGGACGGGGAGCTGTTTTTT. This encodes CASSSHVADGELFF.

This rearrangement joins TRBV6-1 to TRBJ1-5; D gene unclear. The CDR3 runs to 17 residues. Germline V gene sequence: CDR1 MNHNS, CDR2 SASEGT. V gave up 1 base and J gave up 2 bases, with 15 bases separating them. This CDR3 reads CASSEGSDRLGNQPQHF. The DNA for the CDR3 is TGTGCCAGCAGTGAAGGCTCCGACCGGCTAGGCAATCAGCCCCAGCATTTT.

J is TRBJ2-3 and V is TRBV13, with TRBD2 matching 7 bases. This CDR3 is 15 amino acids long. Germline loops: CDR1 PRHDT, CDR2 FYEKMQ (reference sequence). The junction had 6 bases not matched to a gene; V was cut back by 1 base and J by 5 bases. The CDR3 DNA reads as TGTGCCAGCAGCTTAGCAGGGAGGGCTATAGATACGCAGTATTTT. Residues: CASSLAGRAIDTQYF.

DNA for the CDR3: TGTGCCAGCAGTACCGGACAGATCTCTGGAAACACCATATATTTT. Its translation is CASSTGQISGNTIYF. This chain connects TRBV6-5 to TRBJ1-3, with a weak D call TRBD1 (6 bases). CDR1 and CDR2 (germline): MNHEY, SVGAGI. V was shortened by 5 bases and J by 0 bases, with 11 bases between the two germline ends. The CDR3 runs 15 residues.

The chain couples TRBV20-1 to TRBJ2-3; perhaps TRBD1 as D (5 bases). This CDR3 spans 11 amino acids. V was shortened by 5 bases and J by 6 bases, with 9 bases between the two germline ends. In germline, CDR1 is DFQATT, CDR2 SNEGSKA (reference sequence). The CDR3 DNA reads TGCAGTGCTGTGAAGGGGGATACGCAGTATTTT. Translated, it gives CSAVKGDTQYF.